These 16 T cell receptor beta chains were all obtained from the same sample, sequenced in a study of sequential checkpoint blockade in melanoma. Measured with immunoSEQ multiplex PCR; TCRdb has only the in-frame clones, and not every one. This sample carries around 41,000 clones, roughly 88% of them seen once, and the ten largest clones take around 10%. Described treatment: randomized to nivolumab then ipilimumab (arm A) or the reverse (arm B). The material was CD8+ T cells sorted from blood (inferred from file names), obtained from a patient given nivolumab and ipilimumab in sequence. The receptors stem from a human donor with melanoma.

The rearrangement joins TRBV6-5 to TRBJ2-3; D not resolved. The V and J ends lost 0 bases and 1 base respectively, with 11 bases between them. The length of the CDR3 is 16 residues. Germline CDR1 reads MNHEY; CDR2 reads SVGAGI. As DNA, the CDR3 is TGTGCCAGCAGTTACTCGAGAAGCTTAGGCACAGATACGCAGTATTTT. It codes for CASSYSRSLGTDTQYF.

The rearrangement joins TRBV27 to TRBJ2-3; 9 positions match TRBD2. CDR1 MNHEY and CDR2 SMNVEV come from the germline V gene (reference sequence). The CDR3 has 14 residues. The V and J ends lost 4 bases and 5 bases, in that order; junction bases with no gene match: 4. CDR3 region: CASSWGLAEDTQYF. The CDR3 region has the DNA TGTGCCAGCAGTTGGGGACTAGCTGAAGATACGCAGTATTTT.

This chain joins TRBV5-6 and TRBJ1-1; tentatively, D is TRBD1 (5 bases). CDR1 is SGHDT and CDR2 is YYEEEE in the germline V gene. V was clipped by 2 bases and J by 6 bases, with 11 bases between them. This CDR3 is built from 13 residues. The DNA for the CDR3 is TGTGCCAGCAGCTTAGGAGAAGGGGCTGAAGCTTTCTTT. Its protein is CASSLGEGAEAFF.

CDR3 nucleotides: TGTGCCAGCAGTTTAGGCCAAGAGGTCTCCTACGAGCAGTACGTC. Its protein is CASSLGQEVSYEQYV. This rearrangement joins TRBV28 to TRBJ2-7; D remains ambiguous. The CDR3 length is 15 residues. The V end lost 2 bases, the J end lost 0 bases, and 11 bases lay between the germline ends. The V gene's germline CDR1 is MDHEN and CDR2 SYDVKM.

This chain connects TRBV29-1 to TRBJ1-3, with D possibly TRBD1 on 6 matching bases. Trimming removed 6 bases at V and 4 bases at J, with 10 bases between. CDR1 SQVTM and CDR2 ANQGSEA come from the germline V gene. The CDR3 is made up of 12 amino acids. CDR3 protein: CSVAGEGNTIYF. The CDR3 region has the DNA TGCAGCGTGGCAGGGGAGGGAAACACCATATATTTT.

This clone has just one count. The rearrangement joins TRBV9 to TRBJ2-5; D may be TRBD1 (6 bases). V shed 0 bases and J shed 2 bases, with 11 bases lying between them. Germline lookup yields CDR1 SGDLS and CDR2 YYNGEE. The CDR3 is made up of 15 amino acids. CDR3 sequence (DNA): TGTGCCAGCAGCGTAGGAACCGGACAGCAAGAGACCCAGTACTTC. Its translation is CASSVGTGQQETQYF. Based on the CDR3 plus reference TRBV9 and TRBJ2-5, the full variable domain is DSGVTQTPKHLITATGQRVTLRCSPRSGDLSVYWYQQSLDQGLQFLIQYYNGEERAKGNILERFSAQQFPDLHSELNLSSLELGDSALYFCASSVGTGQQETQYFGPGTRLLVL.

This chain links TRBV28 with TRBJ1-2; maybe TRBD1 (6 bases). V lost 2 bases and J lost 2, with 12 bases in between. Germline V gene lookup returns CDR1 MDHEN and CDR2 SYDVKM. The CDR3 covers 15 residues. CDR3 in DNA: TGTGCCAGCAGTTTACTGCGTCAGGGGAACTATGGCTACACCTTC. Protein sequence: CASSLLRQGNYGYTF.

This clone has only a few counts. This chain connects TRBV5-1 to TRBJ2-2, with TRBD2 identical over 11 bases. J lost 2 bases, V lost 2 bases, and 8 bases had no gene match. CDR3 length: 18 amino acids. Germline lookup yields CDR1 SGHRS and CDR2 YFSETQ. CDR3 protein: CASSFRLGLAGNTGELFF. The CDR3 region has the DNA TGCGCCAGCAGCTTTCGCCTCGGACTAGCGGGCAACACCGGGGAGCTGTTTTTT. Based on the CDR3 plus reference TRBV5-1 and TRBJ2-2, the full variable domain is KAGVTQTPRYLIKTRGQQVTLSCSPISGHRSVSWYQQTPGQGLQFLFEYFSETQRNKGNFPGRFSGRQFSNSRSEMNVSTLELGDSALYLCASSFRLGLAGNTGELFFGEGSRLTVL.

V is TRBV19 and J is TRBJ1-4; possibly TRBD1 for D (5 bases). Germline loops: CDR1 LNHDA, CDR2 SQIVND (reference sequence). Trimming removed 3 bases from V and 0 bases from J, with 11 bases in between. The CDR3 has 16 amino acids. CDR3 coding DNA: TGTGCCAGTAGTATCGAGAACAGGCCAACTAATGAAAAACTGTTTTTT. It yields the protein CASSIENRPTNEKLFF.

This chain links TRBV28 with TRBJ1-1; D possibly corresponds to TRBD1 (6 bases). Deletions cut 1 base from V and 6 bases from J, with 12 bases between. The CDR3 is made up of 14 amino acids. Germline V gene sequence: CDR1 MDHEN, CDR2 SYDVKM. DNA of the CDR3: TGTGCCAGCAGTTTATCTGGCGGGGGCTCTGAAGCTTTCTTT. Its protein is CASSLSGGGSEAFF.

The chain's CDR3 is CASMATGDSSPLHF. The CDR3 region has the DNA TGCGCCAGCATGGCGACAGGAGACAGCTCACCCCTCCACTTT. The gene calls are TRBV5-1 and TRBJ1-6; D possibly corresponds to TRBD1 (6 bases). CDR3 length: 14 residues. CDR1 is SGHRS, CDR2 YFSETQ, per germline. V lost 6 bases to trimming and J lost 10 bases, with 17 bases between them.

The rearrangement uses TRBV11-2 and TRBJ2-7, with 10 bases matching TRBD1. The CDR3 is made up of 14 amino acids. J lost 2 bases, V lost 5 bases, and 3 bases had no gene match. Per the germline V gene, CDR1 is SGHAT and CDR2 is FQNNGV. CDR3 coding DNA: TGTGCCAGCAGCCCCGGGACAGGGGCCTACGAGCAGTACGTC. Amino acid sequence: CASSPGTGAYEQYV.

V usage is TRBV25-1 and J usage is TRBJ2-1, with 10 bases fitting TRBD2. The germline V gene has CDR1 MGHDK and CDR2 SYGVNS. V gave up 2 bases and J gave up 4 bases; unmatched junction bases: 8. This CDR3 contains 17 residues. CDR3 sequence: CASSEPDPSGSYNEQFF. The CDR3 DNA sequence: TGTGCCAGCAGTGAACCCGATCCTAGCGGGAGTTACAATGAGCAGTTCTTC.

The rearrangement joins TRBV6-1 to TRBJ1-5, with 7 bases lining up with TRBD1. The trim removed 1 base at V and 4 bases at J, leaving 16 bases unmatched. CDR3 size: 19 residues. CDR1 is MNHNS, CDR2 SASEGT, per germline. Here the CDR3 DNA reads TGTGCCAGCAGTGAAGTTATGGGGTCGGGACAGCCGGGGAATCAGCCCCAGCATTTT. Encoded protein: CASSEVMGSGQPGNQPQHF.

This chain joins TRBV29-1 and TRBJ2-7; TRBD1 matches at 11 bases. J gave up 5 bases and V 5 bases, and 5 bases lay outside the gene matches. CDR1 and CDR2 from the germline V gene are SQVTM and ANQGSEA. CDR3 size: 13 residues. The CDR3 protein is CSVFGQGADEQYF. The CDR3 region has the DNA TGCAGCGTTTTTGGACAGGGGGCAGACGAGCAGTACTTC.

The chain is built from TRBV6-4 and TRBJ2-1; TRBD2 agrees at 10 bases. There are 18 residues in the CDR3. Germline CDR1 MRHNA, CDR2 SNTAGT. Germline trimming cut 0 bases from V and 5 bases from J; bases unmatched to any gene: 10. Written as DNA, the CDR3 is TGTGCCAGCAGTGACTCGAACCCCATAGCGGGAGGACACAATGAGCAGTTCTTC. It encodes CASSDSNPIAGGHNEQFF.